The 5 T cell receptor beta chains below were found in one sample sequenced in a study of T cell clones after liver transplantation (dated by TCRdb to between 2018 and 2021). The method behind the library was the immunoSEQ multiplex PCR assay. TCRdb provides this immuneACCESS table in a form limited to in-frame rearrangements. Some clones are lacking; in checked studies, under half of them reflect an unresolved V gene, and why the rest are absent is not known. The sample records about 51,000 clones, 70% to 90% of which are singletons. The ten largest account for approximately 15% of the sample. Here the sequenced sample was CD8+ T cells from blood, taken 12 months after liver transplant. These receptors were collected from a human patient who received a liver transplant. After a transplant, some T cells may be of graft donor origin.

The chain is built from TRBV27 and TRBJ1-1; possibly TRBD1 for D (5 bases). The ends were cut back, 4 bases at V and 1 base at J, with 10 bases in the middle. The CDR3 consists of 14 residues. Germline loops: CDR1 MNHEY, CDR2 SMNVEV (reference sequence). The CDR3, as DNA: TGTGCCAGCAGTTCGTGGGACGGGAACACTGAAGCTTTCTTT. It translates to CASSSWDGNTEAFF.

The V and J genes are TRBV28 and TRBJ1-1; tentative D call: TRBD1 (6 bases). V gave up 1 base and J gave up 3 bases, with 15 bases separating them. The length of the CDR3 is 16 residues. CDR1 is MDHEN and CDR2 is SYDVKM in the germline V gene. The CDR3 is CASSLSVRTVYTEAFF. The CDR3 coding sequence is TGTGCCAGCAGTTTATCGGTTCGGACAGTTTACACTGAAGCTTTCTTT.

The V and J genes are TRBV28 and TRBJ2-7, with 9 bases aligning to TRBD2. The V gene end was trimmed by 3 bases and the J gene end by 6 bases; junction bases not matched to a gene: 9. Per the germline V gene, CDR1 is MDHEN and CDR2 is SYDVKM. The CDR3 has 15 residues. The CDR3 protein is CASSLLASGTSEQYF. CDR3 bases: TGTGCCAGCAGTTTGCTTGCTAGCGGGACTTCCGAGCAGTACTTC.

The J gene is TRBJ1-1, the V gene TRBV29-1; D ambiguous. V was trimmed by 7 bases and J by 7 bases, leaving 10 bases between them. CDR1 is SQVTM, CDR2 ANQGSEA, per germline. The CDR3 is made up of 10 amino acids. The CDR3 region has the DNA TGCAGCGGATTGACGGATGAAGCTTTCTTT. Amino acids: CSGLTDEAFF.

With regard to this clone: Additional DNA sequences in this sample encode the identical CDR3. The J gene is TRBJ1-2, the V gene TRBV7-9; D unresolved. Trimming left V 5 bases short and J 6 bases short, with 10 bases between. The CDR3 runs to 12 residues. The V gene's germline CDR1 is SEHNR and CDR2 FQNEAQ (reference sequence). The CDR3, as DNA: TGTGCCAGCAGCACCCAAGGAAATGGCTACACCTTC. Its translation: CASSTQGNGYTF.